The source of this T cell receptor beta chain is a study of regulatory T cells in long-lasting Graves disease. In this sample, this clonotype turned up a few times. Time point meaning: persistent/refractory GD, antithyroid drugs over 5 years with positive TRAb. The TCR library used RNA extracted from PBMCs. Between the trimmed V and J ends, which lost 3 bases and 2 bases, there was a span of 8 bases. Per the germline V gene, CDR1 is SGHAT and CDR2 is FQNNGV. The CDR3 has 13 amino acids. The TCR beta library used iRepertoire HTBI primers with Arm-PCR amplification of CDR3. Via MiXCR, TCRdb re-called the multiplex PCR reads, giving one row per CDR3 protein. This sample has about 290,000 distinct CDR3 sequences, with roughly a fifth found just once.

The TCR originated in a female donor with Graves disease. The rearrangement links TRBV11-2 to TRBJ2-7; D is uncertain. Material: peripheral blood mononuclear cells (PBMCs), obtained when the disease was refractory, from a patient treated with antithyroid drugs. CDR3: CASSLYGAYEQYF. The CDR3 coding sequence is TGTGCCAGCAGCTTGTACGGAGCCTACGAGCAGTACTTC.